Listed here are 19 T cell receptor beta chains from one sample, sequenced in a study of blood T cell repertoires in COVID-19 (dated by TCRdb to the early 2020s). The library was made by the immunoSEQ multiplex PCR assay. TCRdb stores this immuneACCESS table with in-frame sequences only. Part of the clones is absent; in the studies checked, under half of the shortfall reflects unresolved V genes, and no reason is known for the rest. The table for this sample lists 200,000 to 300,000 clones; approximately 80% of them were counted only once. About 4.8% of the sample goes to the ten largest clones. The sample comprised peripheral blood. Source of these receptors: an older woman with acute or convalescent COVID-19.

V gene TRBV7-2 combines with J gene TRBJ1-2; 9 bases fit TRBD1. CDR1 is SGHTA and CDR2 is FQGNSA in the germline V gene. Germline trimming cut 5 bases from V and 4 bases from J; bases unmatched to any gene: 5. CDR3 size: 14 residues. The CDR3 coding sequence is TGTGCCAGCAGCGAAACGGGACAGGGCTATGGCTACACCTTC. This encodes CASSETGQGYGYTF. The whole variable domain, remainder taken from reference TRBV7-2 and TRBJ1-2, is GAGVSQSPSNKVTEKGKDVELRCDPISGHTALYWYRQSLGQGLEFLIYFQGNSAPDKSGLPSDRFSAERTGGSVSTLTIQRTQQEDSAVYLCASSETGQGYGYTFGSGTRLTVV.

This sequence joins TRBV7-2 and TRBJ2-4; the match to TRBD1 covers 9 bases. The J segment lost 5 bases and the V segment lost 4 bases, leaving 6 bases of the junction unmatched. The CDR3 covers 15 residues. Germline assignment: CDR1 SGHTA and CDR2 FQGNSA. This CDR3 reads CASSSDRGIQNIQYF. The CDR3 nucleotides read TGTGCCAGCAGCTCCGACAGGGGGATCCAAAACATTCAGTACTTC.

The genes are TRBV4-2 and TRBJ2-2, with D unclear. CDR3 length: 15 residues. Germline-derived CDR1 and CDR2 are LGHNA and YNFKEQ. Trimming stripped 2 bases from V and 4 bases from J, with 11 bases between. CDR3 coding DNA: TGTGCCAGCAGCCAACGTAGTTACGGCACCGGGGAGCTGTTTTTT. Translated: CASSQRSYGTGELFF.

V and J are TRBV20-1 and TRBJ2-5; D gene uncertain. V was pared by 6 bases and J by 3 bases, with 5 bases between. The germline V gene encodes CDR1 DFQATT and CDR2 SNEGSKA (reference sequence). The CDR3 loop spans 10 amino acids. The CDR3 protein is CSARKETQYF. Written as DNA, the CDR3 is TGCAGTGCGCGAAAAGAGACCCAGTACTTC.

This chain uses TRBV11-2 with TRBJ1-1; D gene unclear. The CDR3 runs 17 residues. Trimming removed 2 bases from V and 4 bases from J, with 20 bases in between. Germline CDR1 SGHAT, CDR2 FQNNGV. For the CDR3, the DNA is TGTGCCAGCAGCTTATCCGTAAATCGGGTGCCGGGCACTGAAGCTTTCTTT. Translated, it gives CASSLSVNRVPGTEAFF.

This sequence joins TRBV29-1 and TRBJ1-3; D is possibly TRBD1 (5 bases). The V end lost 3 bases, the J end lost 0 bases, and 15 bases lay between the germline ends. CDR1 SQVTM and CDR2 ANQGSEA come from the germline V gene. CDR3 length: 16 residues. CDR3 coding DNA: TGCAGCGTTGACAGGGATGCCCCCGCCTCTGGAAACACCATATATTTT. It yields the protein CSVDRDAPASGNTIYF.

The chain carries TRBV6-2 or TRBV6-3 and TRBJ1-1, with D perhaps matching TRBD1 (6 bases). This CDR3 has 15 residues. Germline V gene sequence: CDR1 MNHEY, CDR2 SVGEGT. Between the trimmed V and J ends, which lost 4 bases and 4 bases, there was a span of 16 bases. CDR3 residues: CASSLGWRGLTEAFF. CDR3 coding DNA: TGTGCCAGCAGTTTGGGTTGGCGGGGGCTCACTGAAGCTTTCTTT.

This chain links TRBV3-1 (or the pseudogene TRBV3-2) with TRBJ2-2; 7 bases match TRBD2. The trim removed 0 bases at V and 4 bases at J, leaving 2 bases unmatched. CDR3 length: 15 residues. Germline V lookup: CDR1 LGHDT, CDR2 YNNKEL (reference sequence). The CDR3 region has the DNA TGTGCCAGCAGCCAAGAAAGACTAGCCACCGGGGAGCTGTTTTTT. Its protein is CASSQERLATGELFF.

This sequence joins TRBV7-9 and TRBJ2-7; 8 bases are shared with TRBD1. The CDR3 runs to 15 residues. Germline trimming cut 5 bases from V and 5 bases from J; bases unmatched to any gene: 11. Germline-derived CDR1 and CDR2 are SEHNR and FQNEAQ (reference sequence). CDR3: CASSASGGVFDEQYF. CDR3 nucleotide sequence: TGTGCCAGCAGCGCGTCAGGGGGCGTTTTTGACGAGCAGTACTTC.

The chain's CDR3 is CASSLVAGGQQETQYF. The CDR3 DNA follows: TGCGCCAGCAGTTTAGTAGCGGGGGGCCAGCAAGAGACCCAGTACTTC. The chain couples TRBV5-1 to TRBJ2-5; 10 bases line up with TRBD2. The CDR3 is made up of 16 amino acids. Germline V gene data show CDR1 as SGHRS and CDR2 as YFSETQ. J was trimmed by 2 bases and V by 5 bases; bases with no gene match: 9. Full variable domain (missing parts from reference TRBV5-1 and TRBJ2-5): KAGVTQTPRYLIKTRGQQVTLSCSPISGHRSVSWYQQTPGQGLQFLFEYFSETQRNKGNFPGRFSGRQFSNSRSEMNVSTLELGDSALYLCASSLVAGGQQETQYFGPGTRLLVL.

The chain links TRBV4-3 to TRBJ1-2; perhaps TRBD1 as D (6 bases). CDR1 and CDR2 (germline): LGHNA, YSLEER. The CDR3 has 17 residues. Trimming left V 0 bases short and J 4 bases short, with 18 bases between. CDR3 in DNA: TGCGCCAGCAGCCAAGAGGCCCCTCTGGGGGGGGCCTATGGCTACACCTTC. Protein product: CASSQEAPLGGAYGYTF.

The V call is TRBV7-2, the J call TRBJ1-6, with D possibly TRBD1 on 6 matching bases. CDR1 is SGHTA and CDR2 is FQGNSA in the germline V gene. V lost 6 bases to trimming and J lost 3 bases, with 9 bases between them. The CDR3 totals 14 residues. In DNA, the CDR3 is TGTGCCAGCAGTTCCAGGGGCTATAATTCACCCCTCCACTTT. Translating gives CASSSRGYNSPLHF.

V usage is TRBV10-3 and J usage is TRBJ2-1; TRBD2 matches at 8 bases. The CDR3 is 14 amino acids. Germline loops: CDR1 ENHRY, CDR2 SYGVKD. Trimming removed 0 bases from V and 9 bases from J; junction bases left unmatched: 4. The chain's CDR3 is CAISESSTSGEQFF. In DNA form, the CDR3 reads TGTGCCATCAGTGAGTCGAGTACTAGCGGTGAGCAGTTCTTC.

The rearrangement links TRBV7-2 to TRBJ2-3, with 7 bases fitting TRBD1. The CDR3 is 14 residues long. The germline gives CDR1 SGHTA, CDR2 FQGNSA. After removal of 5 bases from V and 1 base from J, the junction contained 3 bases not matched to a gene. The CDR3, as DNA: TGTGCCAGCAGCCGCGGACAGGGCACAGATACGCAGTATTTT. Its protein is CASSRGQGTDTQYF.

In nucleotides, the CDR3 is TGTGCCAGCAGCGGGAGACGGTGGGACACTGAAGCTTTCTTT. Its protein product is CASSGRRWDTEAFF. V and J are TRBV7-8 and TRBJ1-1, with D hard to call. Germline CDR1 and CDR2: SGHVS and FQNEAQ. With 5 bases removed from V and 3 bases from J, the gap between germline ends came to 13 bases. CDR3 length: 14 amino acids.

As to this clone: Other DNA sequences of this sample code for an identical CDR3. This chain joins TRBV24-1 and TRBJ2-2; D may be TRBD1 (5 bases). The CDR3 consists of 14 residues. V was pared by 5 bases and J by 0 bases, with 6 bases between. CDR1 and CDR2 from the germline V gene are KGHDR and SFDVKD. The CDR3 DNA reads as TGTGCCACCAGTGCGACAGCGAACACCGGGGAGCTGTTTTTT. Translation gives CATSATANTGELFF.

The chain recombines TRBV14 with TRBJ1-1; the match to TRBD1 covers 7 bases. Trimming took 4 bases from V and 10 from J; bases not matched to a gene: 6. This CDR3 contains 12 residues. Germline lookup yields CDR1 SGHDN and CDR2 FVKESK. CDR3 DNA sequence: TGTGCCAGCAGCCCTCAGGGGGTGGTAGCTTTCTTT. It encodes CASSPQGVVAFF.

CDR3 residues: CASSYFSRGLQPQHF. The CDR3 DNA reads TGTGCCAGCAGTTACTTTTCCAGAGGCCTTCAGCCCCAGCATTTT. V gene TRBV6-2 or TRBV6-3 combines with J gene TRBJ1-5; no clear D. The V gene's germline CDR1 is MNHEY and CDR2 SVGEGT. Trimming removed 1 base at V and 6 bases at J, with 13 bases between. The CDR3 contains 15 residues.

The V gene is TRBV4-3, the J gene TRBJ1-4; the D is unclear. The V end lost 0 bases, the J end lost 3 bases, and 14 bases lay between the germline ends. CDR1 LGHNA and CDR2 YSLEER come from the germline V gene. The CDR3 is made up of 17 amino acids. The CDR3 coding sequence is TGCGCCAGCAGCCAAGAAGCCGGAGGGCGGTCTAATGAAAAACTGTTTTTT. This encodes CASSQEAGGRSNEKLFF.